This T cell receptor beta chain was identified during a study of tumor-infiltrating lymphocytes in primary liver carcinoma. Taking about 20-31 mg of unsorted bulk tissue, the authors co-extracted RNA and DNA. Per germline, CDR1 SEHNR and CDR2 FQNEAQ (reference sequence). The CDR3 sequence is 15 residues long. This clonotype has a single count. A read error may account for a junction end that differs from germline. With around 450 ng total RNA as template and a constant-region primer, TCR beta cDNA was made. It was through three nested multiplex PCR rounds of slightly modified ARM-PCR that TCR beta libraries arose. With TRBV1-TRBV30 forward primers and a C-beta reverse primer, the first two PCR rounds were run for approximately 10 cycles each. TCRdb reanalysed the multiplex PCR reads using MiXCR and keeps one entry per CDR3 protein. The table has some 64,000 distinct CDR3 sequences, about 71% seen once; the top ten hold less than 45%.

The sample was liver tumor tissue from sampling region 4. As to subset: tumor region T4, right-lateral pole. The chain links TRBV7-9 to TRBJ2-5; D could derive from TRBD1 or TRBD2 (7 bases each). This sequence was found in a man between 35 and 55 years old with primary liver carcinoma and hepatitis B virus infection. The CDR3 loop reads CVSSSRGGLQDTQYF. The CDR3, as DNA: TGTGTCAGCAGCAGCAGGGGGGGACTCCAGGATACCCAGTACTTC.